This is a list of T cell receptor beta chains from one sample in a study of blood T cell repertoires in COVID-19. Clones were read by immunoSEQ multiplex PCR, and TCRdb kept only the in-frame ones, dropping some. The data show over 150,000 clones, approximately 90% seen once. Sequenced: peripheral blood. The receptors shown here come from a man between 18 and 35 years old with COVID-19, enrolled during active disease. CDR3s include the opening cysteine and the closing phenylalanine or tryptophan. A D gene is named only where the DNA matches it firmly. Clone size is shown for a subset of rows, as once, few, many or a class of expanded clone.

j_call clone_size v_call d_call cdr3_nt cdr3_aa
TRBJ1-5 - TRBV5-8 TRBD1 TGTGCCAGCAGCTTCAGGGGGCCCGACATACCCCAGCATTTT CASSFRGPDIPQHF
TRBJ2-7 - TRBV7-8 - TGTGCCAGCAGCCCTACCCAGGGCTACGAGCAGTACTTC CASSPTQGYEQYF
TRBJ1-5 - TRBV5-1 - TGCGCCAGCAGCCCCCGCGGTGGCCGAGGTCAGCCCCAGCATTTT CASSPRGGRGQPQHF
TRBJ1-6 - TRBV27 - TGTGCCAGCAGTTCTCAGGGAATTGTCAATTCACCCCTCCACTTT CASSSQGIVNSPLHF
TRBJ2-2 - TRBV11-3 TRBD2 TGTGCCAGCAGTTCTAGCGGGAGGGACACCGGGGAGCTGTTTTTT CASSSSGRDTGELFF
TRBJ2-1 - TRBV9 TRBD2 TGTGCCAGCAGCGTTTCGGGAGGAATCTACAATGAGCAGTTCTTC CASSVSGGIYNEQFF
TRBJ2-1 once TRBV13 - TGTGCCAGCAGCCCGCCGCTAGGGGGCAATGAGCAGTTCTTC CASSPPLGGNEQFF
TRBJ2-5 - TRBV13 TRBD2 TGTGCCAGCAGCCCCGGACTAGCGGGAGTGAAACAAGAGACCCAGTACTTC CASSPGLAGVKQETQYF
TRBJ1-5 - TRBV28 - TGTGCCAGCAGTTTAAGTGCGGATAGCAATCAGCCCCAGCATTTT CASSLSADSNQPQHF
TRBJ2-1 - TRBV30 TRBD1 TGTGCCTGGAGTGGACAGGGGGCCCACTACAATGAGCAGTTCTTC CAWSGQGAHYNEQFF
TRBJ2-3 - TRBV18 - TGTGCCAGCTCACCAGTTTTAGGCACAGATACGCAGTATTTT CASSPVLGTDTQYF
TRBJ2-2 - TRBV11-2 TRBD1 TGTGCCAGCAGCTCTCAGGGGGCTTTGACTGAGGAGCTGTTTTTT CASSSQGALTEELFF
TRBJ2-1 - TRBV16 - TGTGCCAGCAGCCAAACTACTGGCGGTCCCTACAATGAGCAGTTCTTC CASSQTTGGPYNEQFF
TRBJ2-7 - TRBV9 - TGTGCCAGCAGCGTAGCGGTCGGTACCTACGAGCAGTACTTC CASSVAVGTYEQYF
TRBJ2-2 - TRBV7-2 - TGTGCCAGCAGCTTAGCCGTCGGTTTCACAGGCCTCACCGGGGAGCTGTTTTTT CASSLAVGFTGLTGELFF
TRBJ2-1 - TRBV11-3 - TGTGCCAGCAGCTTCCTAGCGCGCGGTGAGCAGTTCTTC CASSFLARGEQFF
TRBJ2-7 - TRBV19 TRBD1 TGTGCCAGTAGTACTCGCCCGGGACAGCATCTTTGGAGAGAGCAGTACTTC CASSTRPGQHLWREQYF
TRBJ2-7 - TRBV30 - TGTGCCTGGAGTGTAAACAGAGCCTACGAGCAGTACTTC CAWSVNRAYEQYF
TRBJ1-1 - TRBV6-6 TRBD1 TGTGCCAGCAGGGGATCCGGGACAGGGGGCACTGAAGCTTTCTTT CASRGSGTGGTEAFF
TRBJ2-1 - TRBV13 - TGTGCCAGCAGCTTAAGCGGGTACAATGAGCAGTTCTTC CASSLSGYNEQFF
TRBJ2-2 - TRBV23-1 TRBD2 TGCGCCAGCAGTCAGGGACTAGCGGGAGTCACCGGGGAGCTGTTTTTT CASSQGLAGVTGELFF
TRBJ1-4 - TRBV27 - TGTGCCAGCAGAGGGGGGGGTAATGAAAAACTGTTTTTT CASRGGGNEKLFF
TRBJ2-3 - TRBV9 TRBD1 TGTGCCAGCAGCGTAGACAGCAGGGGGCATACAGATACGCAGTATTTT CASSVDSRGHTDTQYF
TRBJ2-3 - TRBV10-3 TRBD2 TGTGCCATCAGGCTAGGGACTAGCGGAACTAGCACAGATACGCAGTATTTT CAIRLGTSGTSTDTQYF
TRBJ2-1 - TRBV14 TRBD2 TGTGCCAGCAGCCAAACCACCTCTAGCGGGAGAACCTACAATGAGCAGTTCTTC CASSQTTSSGRTYNEQFF
TRBJ2-1 - TRBV4-3 TRBD2 TGCGCCAGCAGCCAAGATAGCGGGAGGGCCAATGAGCAGTTCTTC CASSQDSGRANEQFF
TRBJ2-7 - TRBV28 - TGTGCCAGCAGTCAACCCGGGACTCCCCCCTACGAGCAGTACTTC CASSQPGTPPYEQYF
TRBJ2-1 once TRBV7-8 TRBD2 TGTGCCAGCAGCTTTAGCGGGAGGGGCGGCGAGCAGTTCTTC CASSFSGRGGEQFF
TRBJ1-2 - TRBV28 - TGTGCCAGCAGCTCCTCCGGGACATCATATGGCTACACCTTC CASSSSGTSYGYTF
TRBJ2-2 few TRBV11-2 TRBD2 TGTGCCAGCAGCTTAGTTCTAGCGGACACCGGGGAGCTGTTTTTT CASSLVLADTGELFF
TRBJ2-1 - TRBV6-4 TRBD2 TGTGCCAGCAGTGCTGGGACTAGCGGGAATGAGCAGTTCTTC CASSAGTSGNEQFF
TRBJ2-3 - TRBV6-5 - TGTGCCAGCACCGACAGACTCACAGATACGCAGTATTTT CASTDRLTDTQYF
TRBJ2-2 - TRBV18 - TGTGCCAGCTCACCACCGATCGCCAGGAACCTATACGCGAACACCGGGGAGCTGTTTTTT CASSPPIARNLYANTGELFF
TRBJ2-1 - TRBV15 TRBD2 TGTGCCACGAAAGACGGATGGGCGGGAGGGGGGAATGAGCAGTTCTTC CATKDGWAGGGNEQFF
TRBJ2-2 - TRBV2 TRBD2 TGTGCCAGCAGAATTAGCGGGAGCAGCGGGGAGCTGTTTTTT CASRISGSSGELFF
TRBJ2-1 - TRBV10-2 TRBD2 TGCGCCAGCAGAGAGACTAGCGGGGTGCGGGGTGAGCAGTTCTTC CASRETSGVRGEQFF
TRBJ2-7 - TRBV7-8 TRBD1 TGTGCCAGCAGCTTAGCTAACAGGGGCTACGAGCAGTACTTC CASSLANRGYEQYF
TRBJ2-1 - TRBV28 TRBD1 TGTGCCAGCAGTTTATTCCGACAGGGGCCCCCCTACAATGAGCAGTTCTTC CASSLFRQGPPYNEQFF
TRBJ2-7 - TRBV6-2/TRBV6-3 - TGTGCCAGCAGTTACGGCGGGGCCTCCGAGCAGTACTTC CASSYGGASEQYF
TRBJ1-1 - TRBV11-2 - TGTGCCAGCAGCTTAGGGAGAAATGAAGCTTTCTTT CASSLGRNEAFF
TRBJ2-7 - TRBV7-9 - TGTGCCAGCAGCCCCGAGGTTGGCGAGCAGTACTTC CASSPEVGEQYF
TRBJ2-6 - TRBV18 TRBD1 TGTGCCAGCTCACCGGTTCGGGACAGTGGGGCCAACGTCCTGACTTTC CASSPVRDSGANVLTF
TRBJ1-3 - TRBV7-9 - TGTGCCAGCAGCTTAGCATCGGGGACTGGAAACACCATATATTTT CASSLASGTGNTIYF
TRBJ1-5 - TRBV25-1 - TGTGCCAGCAGCTACAGGGCCCCTCAGCCCCAGCATTTT CASSYRAPQPQHF
TRBJ2-1 - TRBV5-4 TRBD2 TGTGCCAGCAGCCCGGGACTAGCGGGCTCCTACAATGAGCAGTTCTTC CASSPGLAGSYNEQFF
TRBJ1-1 - TRBV28 - TGTGCCAGCAGTACATCCGGGATCATGAACACTGAAGCTTTCTTT CASSTSGIMNTEAFF
TRBJ1-6 once TRBV30 TRBD1 TGTGCCTGGAGCGGGGACAGGAAAAATTCACCCCTCCACTTT CAWSGDRKNSPLHF
TRBJ1-2 - TRBV24-1 - TGTGCCACCAGTGACCCAAGGGGGGGCAACTATGGCTACACCTTC CATSDPRGGNYGYTF
TRBJ2-2 - TRBV29-1 - TGCAGCTCCCGGGACTCCACGAACACCGGGGAGCTGTTTTTT CSSRDSTNTGELFF
TRBJ2-7 - TRBV10-3 TRBD1 TGTGCCATCAGTGAATTAGGGACAGGGGCAGCCGAGCAGTACTTC CAISELGTGAAEQYF
TRBJ2-1 - TRBV21-1 - TGTGCCAGCAGCAAAAGGGTGACAGGAAACTACAATGAGCAGTTCTTC CASSKRVTGNYNEQFF
TRBJ1-2 - TRBV30 - TGTGCCTGGAGTCCCCTGGACAATGTAAGAGGCTACACCTTC CAWSPLDNVRGYTF
TRBJ2-7 - TRBV3-1/TRBV3-2 TRBD2 TGTGCCAGCAGCCAAGAAACTAGCGGCCAGGACGAGCAGTACTTC CASSQETSGQDEQYF
TRBJ1-4 once TRBV7-9 TRBD1 TGTGCCAGCAGCAAACCGGGGACAGCAGAAAGGAAACTGTTTTTT CASSKPGTAERKLFF
TRBJ2-1 - TRBV25-1 TRBD2 TGTGCCAGTTCTCGGGAGGGCCCTCGGAATGAGCAGTTCTTC CASSREGPRNEQFF
TRBJ1-2 - TRBV10-3 - TGTGCCATCAGTGGGGTGGCACTGGGGAGATATGGCTACACCTTC CAISGVALGRYGYTF